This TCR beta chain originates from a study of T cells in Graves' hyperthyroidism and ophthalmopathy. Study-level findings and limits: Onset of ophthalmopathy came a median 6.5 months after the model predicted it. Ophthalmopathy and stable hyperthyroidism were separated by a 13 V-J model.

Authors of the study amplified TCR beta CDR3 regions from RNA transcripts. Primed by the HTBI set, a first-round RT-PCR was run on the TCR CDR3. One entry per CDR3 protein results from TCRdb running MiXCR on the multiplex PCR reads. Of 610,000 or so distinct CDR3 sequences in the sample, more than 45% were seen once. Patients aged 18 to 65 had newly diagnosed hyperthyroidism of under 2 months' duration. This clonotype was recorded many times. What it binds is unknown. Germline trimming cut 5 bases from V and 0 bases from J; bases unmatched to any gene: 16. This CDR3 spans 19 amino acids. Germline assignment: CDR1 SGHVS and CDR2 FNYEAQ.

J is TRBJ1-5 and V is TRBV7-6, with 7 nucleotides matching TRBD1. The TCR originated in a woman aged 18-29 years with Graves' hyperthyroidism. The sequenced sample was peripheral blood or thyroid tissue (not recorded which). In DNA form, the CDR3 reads TGTGCCAGCAGCCCCAGACCGGGACAGAGACAATATAGCAATCAGCCCCAGCATTTT. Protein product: CASSPRPGQRQYSNQPQHF.